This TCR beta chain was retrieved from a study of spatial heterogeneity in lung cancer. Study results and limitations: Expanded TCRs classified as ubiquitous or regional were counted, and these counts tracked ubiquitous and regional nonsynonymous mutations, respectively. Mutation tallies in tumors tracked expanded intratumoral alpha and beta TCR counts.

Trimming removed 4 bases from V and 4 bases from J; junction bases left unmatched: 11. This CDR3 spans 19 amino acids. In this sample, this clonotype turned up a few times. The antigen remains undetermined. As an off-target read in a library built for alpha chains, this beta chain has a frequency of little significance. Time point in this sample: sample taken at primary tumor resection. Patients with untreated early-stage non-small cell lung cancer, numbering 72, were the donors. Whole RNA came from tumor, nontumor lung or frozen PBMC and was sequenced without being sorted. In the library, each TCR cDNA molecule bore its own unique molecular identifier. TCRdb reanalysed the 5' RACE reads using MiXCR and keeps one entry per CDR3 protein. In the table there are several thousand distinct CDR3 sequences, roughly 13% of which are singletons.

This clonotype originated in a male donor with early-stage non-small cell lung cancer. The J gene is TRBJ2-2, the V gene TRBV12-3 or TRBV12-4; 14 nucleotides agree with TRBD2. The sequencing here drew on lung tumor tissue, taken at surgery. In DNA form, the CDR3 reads TGTGCCAGCAGTTCCGGGACTAGCGGGAGATATGTCGGCACCGGGGAGCTGTTTTTT. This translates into CASSSGTSGRYVGTGELFF.